A selection of T cell receptor beta chains follows, all from one sample in a study of Ad26.COV2.S vaccination and SARS-CoV-2 variants. Libraries were prepared by immunoSEQ multiplex PCR; TCRdb keeps only in-frame clonotypes and omits some of them. The sample contains about 350,000 clones, approximately 84% of which appear only once. The sequences come from peripheral blood, collected in a trial of Ad26.COV2.S vaccine versus placebo. The receptors were sampled from a person between 18 and 60 years old who received the Ad26.COV2.S COVID-19 vaccine or a placebo. The conserved cysteine and the conserved F or W are not part of the CDR3 here.

TRBV5-1,TRBJ2-1,ASSLITGVRNEQF
TRBV29-1,TRBJ2-5,SVGDGETQY
TRBV4-3,TRBJ1-5,ASSQENLSGSTSNQPQH
TRBV29-1,TRBJ2-3,SVASRFTDTQY
TRBV28,TRBJ2-1,ASSRVTGGVFGHEQF
TRBV7-9,TRBJ2-7,ASTLRTSGREGEQY
TRBV11-2,TRBJ2-3,ASSSLGMISDTQY
TRBV6-1,TRBJ2-3,ASSASWGARTDTQY
TRBV15,TRBJ2-5,ATSKKREGLETQY
TRBV3-1/TRBV3-2,TRBJ2-5,ASSLQGTEETQY
TRBV9,TRBJ1-4,ASSVDSGTASEKLF
TRBV2,TRBJ1-2,ASMRRAENYGYT
TRBV18,TRBJ1-4,ASSGQTNEKLF
TRBV19,TRBJ2-5,ASSSGQETQY
TRBV7-8,TRBJ2-3,ASSLAGQLGQY
TRBV28,TRBJ2-1,ASSLGPPGGNEQF
TRBV4-1,TRBJ1-4,ASSQVITNEKLF
TRBV24-1,TRBJ1-4,ATSEDQEGEKLF
TRBV6-2/TRBV6-3,TRBJ1-2,ASSASGTGTRGYT
TRBV7-8,TRBJ2-7,ASSLGVSYEQY
TRBV5-1,TRBJ2-1,ASSPGGGHYLHNEQF
TRBV19,TRBJ2-7,ASSLQKNSYEQY
TRBV20-1,TRBJ2-3,SASGATTDTQY
TRBV5-1,TRBJ2-7,ASSTDGTAFYEQY
TRBV6-5,TRBJ2-7,ASSQFYEQY
TRBV5-4,TRBJ2-5,ASSLGVSAIQETQY
TRBV5-1,TRBJ1-2,ASSLDSLTYGYT
TRBV19,TRBJ2-7,ASSPRVFRSYEQY
TRBV15,TRBJ2-4,ATSRDPGTVIQY
TRBV7-2,TRBJ2-5,ASSVNRGKETQY
TRBV5-5,TRBJ1-1,ASGSTGIMNTEAF
TRBV2,TRBJ2-7,ASSWDRASYEQY
TRBV27,TRBJ2-5,ASRFAGGVETQY
TRBV9,TRBJ2-5,ASSVGLGLAGGGGETQY
TRBV4-1,TRBJ2-7,ASSLSATGIYEQY
TRBV4-3,TRBJ2-7,ASSQADRGAYEQY
TRBV5-6,TRBJ2-3,ASSLLVAGGVTDTQY
TRBV5-1,TRBJ2-1,ASSPRTSGFSYNEQF
TRBV13,TRBJ1-2,ASSYHRETNYGYT
TRBV5-4,TRBJ2-7,ASSLGAETPYEQY
TRBV18,TRBJ2-7,ASSPDLGAYEQY
TRBV5-1,TRBJ2-2,ASSLGGGPNTGELF
TRBV19,TRBJ2-2,ASSIVGGADTGELF
TRBV5-1,TRBJ1-2,ASSRQPDVGSSNYGYT
TRBV7-9,TRBJ2-3,ASSLVGLDTDTQY
TRBV7-9,TRBJ2-7,ASSLVGDRGRYEQY
TRBV7-8,TRBJ1-1,ASSLGQLMNTEAF
TRBV29-1,TRBJ2-7,SVEDRVDTYEQY
TRBV7-2,TRBJ1-1,ASSSGQGENTEAF
TRBV7-2,TRBJ2-1,ASSFSGGGNEQF
TRBV20-1,TRBJ2-7,SASKGGVHEQY
TRBV6-2/TRBV6-3,TRBJ1-5,ASSPSALGNQPQH
TRBV18,TRBJ2-3,ASSPSTSGLTDTQY
TRBV18,TRBJ2-1,ASSKTGADNEQF
TRBV7-2,TRBJ2-1,ASSRDPRYNEQF
TRBV5-4,TRBJ2-5,ASSLAGLARETQY
TRBV7-2,TRBJ1-4,ASSLVVEVSGEKLF